These T cell receptor beta chains were read from a single sample in a study of blood T cell repertoires in COVID-19. Produced via immunoSEQ multiplex PCR; TCRdb's table is partial and in-frame only. Found here are 150,000 or so clones, about 83% of them singletons; the top ten hold 3.6%. Sequenced sample: PBMCs or T cells enriched from blood (not recorded which). The receptors here all came from a woman between 50 and 59 years old in a cohort exposed to, infected with or recovered from COVID-19 (not recorded which). Each CDR3 is given with its conserved first and last residue. The D gene is left open where the match is weak. The size field is filled for only some rows; it gives once, few, many or a size class.

cdr3_length d_call j_call v_call clone_size cdr3_aa cdr3_nt
13 - TRBJ2-5 TRBV18 - CASSPRLEETQYF TGTGCCAGCTCACCGCGACTAGAAGAGACCCAGTACTTC
15 - TRBJ2-3 TRBV23-1 - CASSRGVSVTDTQYF TGCGCCAGCAGTCGCGGGGTGAGTGTGACAGATACGCAGTATTTT
14 TRBD1 TRBJ1-5 TRBV6-5 - CASRDRGLDQPQHF TGTGCCAGCAGGGACAGGGGGCTAGATCAGCCCCAGCATTTT
14 TRBD1 TRBJ2-3 TRBV18 - CASRTGRNADTQYF TGTGCCAGCCGGACAGGGCGAAACGCAGATACGCAGTATTTT
14 - TRBJ2-7 TRBV5-1 - CASSSSTGTYEQYF TGCGCCAGCAGCTCTTCGACAGGAACCTACGAGCAGTACTTC
16 TRBD1 TRBJ2-7 TRBV28 - CASSLRTGTNAYEQYF TGTGCCAGCAGTTTAAGGACAGGGACGAATGCCTACGAGCAGTACTTC
17 - TRBJ2-3 TRBV15 - CATSRTRVASSTDTQYF TGTGCCACCAGCAGGACTAGGGTTGCCTCTAGCACAGATACGCAGTATTTT
19 - TRBJ2-7 TRBV12-2 - CASRSLSMSDRGPSYEQYF TGTGCAAGTCGCTCGCTGTCGATGTCGGACAGGGGACCCTCCTACGAGCAGTACTTC
16 TRBD1 TRBJ1-2 TRBV5-8 - CASSITGTGAYYGYTF TGTGCCAGCAGCATTACCGGGACAGGGGCGTATTACGGCTACACCTTC
19 TRBD1 TRBJ1-5 TRBV19 - CASSIGELFKGAGNQPQHF TGTGCCAGTAGTATTGGGGAACTCTTTAAGGGGGCCGGCAATCAGCCCCAGCATTTT
14 TRBD1 TRBJ1-1 TRBV19 - CASSIGQGYTEAFF TGTGCCAGTAGTATCGGACAGGGGTACACTGAAGCTTTCTTT
16 - TRBJ2-2 TRBV7-9 - CASSLVGQGNTGELFF TGTGCCAGCAGCTTAGTCGGCCAGGGGAACACCGGGGAGCTGTTTTTT
13 - TRBJ1-1 TRBV6-5 - CASRRQKNTEAFF TGTGCCAGCAGGAGACAGAAGAACACTGAAGCTTTCTTT
15 - TRBJ1-1 TRBV6-1 many CASSEGIMGQTEAFF TGTGCCAGCAGTGAAGGGATAATGGGGCAGACTGAAGCTTTCTTT
15 - TRBJ2-7 TRBV21-1 - CASSKDSPVIYEQYF TGTGCCAGCAGCAAAGACTCTCCCGTGATCTACGAGCAGTACTTC
16 - TRBJ1-2 TRBV28 - CASRKFRAGWDWGYTF TGTGCCAGCAGAAAATTTAGGGCAGGGTGGGATTGGGGCTACACCTTC
14 - TRBJ1-4 TRBV6-2/TRBV6-3 many CASSYSDSNEKLFF TGTGCCAGCAGTTACTCGGACAGTAATGAAAAACTGTTTTTT
16 - TRBJ1-5 TRBV4-3 - CASSQDPGVGNQPQHF TGCGCCAGCAGCCAAGATCCGGGGGTGGGCAATCAGCCCCAGCATTTT
11 - TRBJ2-7 TRBV20-1 - CSAYRDLEQYF TGCAGTGCTTACAGGGACCTCGAGCAGTACTTC
14 TRBD2 TRBJ2-3 TRBV28 - CASSQRGITDTQYF TGTGCCAGCAGCCAGCGGGGGATCACAGATACGCAGTATTTT
17 TRBD2 TRBJ2-1 TRBV4-1 - CASSQSGTSGGLGEQFF TGCGCCAGCAGCCAATCCGGGACTAGCGGAGGTTTAGGTGAGCAGTTCTTC
15 - TRBJ2-2 TRBV5-1 - CASSFTGMYTGELFF TGCGCCAGTTCTTTTACAGGGATGTACACCGGGGAGCTGTTTTTT
12 - TRBJ2-7 TRBV6-2/TRBV6-3 - CASSYSSYEQYF TGTGCCAGCAGTTACTCGAGTTACGAGCAGTACTTC
15 - TRBJ1-4 TRBV6-5 once CASIRQFATNEKLFF TGTGCCAGCATTCGCCAGTTTGCAACTAATGAAAAACTGTTTTTT
14 - TRBJ1-1 TRBV5-1 few CASSIGQMNTEAFF TGCGCCAGCAGCATCGGACAGATGAACACTGAAGCTTTCTTT
19 - TRBJ1-4 TRBV3-1/TRBV3-2 - CASSQVRVPRVWTNEKLFF TGTGCCAGCAGCCAAGTCCGGGTGCCCAGGGTTTGGACTAATGAAAAACTGTTTTTT
13 - TRBJ2-7 TRBV11-2 - CASSLEQGYEQYF TGTGCCAGCAGCTTAGAACAGGGCTACGAGCAGTACTTC
15 TRBD2 TRBJ2-5 TRBV7-7 once CASSPGLGIQETQYF TGTGCTAGCAGCCCGGGACTAGGTATACAAGAGACCCAGTACTTC
14 - TRBJ1-1 TRBV28 few CASSAPTGNTEAFF TGTGCCAGCAGTGCCCCGACAGGGAACACTGAAGCTTTCTTT
17 TRBD2 TRBJ2-7 TRBV11-2 - CASSLDPGRQNSYEQYF TGTGCCAGCAGCTTAGATCCCGGGAGGCAGAACTCCTACGAGCAGTACTTC
17 TRBD2 TRBJ2-3 TRBV3-1/TRBV3-2 - CASSQAGGSRGTDTQYF TGTGCCAGCAGCCAAGCTGGCGGGAGTAGGGGCACAGATACGCAGTATTTT
16 TRBD2 TRBJ2-2 TRBV7-9 - CASRTSGGANTGELFF TGTGCCAGCAGGACTAGCGGGGGGGCGAACACCGGGGAGCTGTTTTTT
15 TRBD1 TRBJ1-1 TRBV5-8 - CASSPNPDRDTEAFF TGTGCCAGCAGCCCGAACCCGGACAGGGACACTGAAGCTTTCTTT
14 - TRBJ1-6 TRBV6-5 once CASSHGAGESPLHF TGTGCCAGCAGTCACGGAGCAGGGGAATCACCCCTCCACTTT
14 - TRBJ1-2 TRBV18 - CASSPYGDNYGYTF TGTGCCAGCTCACCGTACGGGGATAACTATGGCTACACCTTC
11 TRBD2 TRBJ2-1 TRBV28 - CASPPRGEQFF TGTGCCAGCCCCCCGCGGGGGGAGCAGTTCTTC
13 - TRBJ1-2 TRBV7-2 - CASSPDSTHGYTF TGTGCCAGCAGCCCGGACAGTACCCATGGCTACACCTTC
15 - TRBJ2-1 TRBV11-2 - CASSSLRGTYNEQFF TGTGCCAGCAGCTCCCTCCGGGGAACCTACAATGAGCAGTTCTTC
15 - TRBJ2-4 TRBV19 - CASKGQGFIEDIQYF TGTGCCAGTAAAGGGCAGGGGTTCATCGAGGACATTCAGTACTTC
14 - TRBJ1-5 TRBV2 - CASRGDSSNQPQHF TGTGCCAGCAGGGGTGACAGCAGCAATCAGCCCCAGCATTTT
15 TRBD1 TRBJ1-1 TRBV6-5 many CASRLKRDSTTEAFF TGTGCCAGCAGACTGAAGAGGGACAGTACCACTGAAGCTTTCTTT
16 - TRBJ1-1 TRBV7-2 few CASSLESGRMNTEAFF TGTGCCAGCAGCTTGGAATCAGGCAGGATGAACACTGAAGCTTTCTTT
13 TRBD1 TRBJ2-7 TRBV12-3/TRBV12-4 - CASRDRDLYEQYF TGTGCCAGCAGGGACAGGGACCTCTACGAGCAGTACTTC
15 TRBD1 TRBJ2-2 TRBV7-8 - CASSLSTGENGELFF TGTGCCAGCAGCCTATCGACAGGGGAGAACGGGGAGCTGTTTTTT
16 TRBD2 TRBJ2-5 TRBV2 - CASSVLLAGIQETQYF TGTGCCAGCAGTGTTCTTTTAGCGGGGATCCAAGAGACCCAGTACTTC
14 TRBD1 TRBJ1-2 TRBV6-5 - CASPTPDREYGYTF TGTGCCAGCCCTACTCCTGACAGGGAATATGGCTACACCTTC
17 TRBD1 TRBJ1-6 TRBV28 once CASSPPLTGTQDSPLHF TGTGCCAGCAGTCCGCCCCTGACAGGGACCCAAGATTCACCCCTCCACTTT
15 - TRBJ2-2 TRBV4-3 - CASSQGASDTGELFF TGCGCCAGCAGCCAAGGGGCATCGGACACCGGGGAGCTGTTTTTT
13 - TRBJ2-2 TRBV24-1 - CATRAGSSGELFF TGTGCCACCAGAGCAGGGTCCTCCGGGGAGCTGTTTTTT
15 - TRBJ1-1 TRBV4-3 - CASSQENLGDTEAFF TGCGCCAGCAGCCAAGAGAATCTCGGTGACACTGAAGCTTTCTTT
12 - TRBJ1-2 TRBV28 - CASKSAYYGYTF TGTGCCAGCAAGTCAGCGTACTATGGCTACACCTTC
15 TRBD1 TRBJ2-7 TRBV2 few CASSEGRGGPYEQYF TGTGCCAGCAGTGAAGGGAGAGGGGGCCCCTACGAGCAGTACTTC
17 - TRBJ2-2 TRBV13 once CASSQTGRGTNTGELFF TGTGCCAGCAGTCAAACAGGGAGAGGTACGAACACCGGGGAGCTGTTTTTT
12 TRBD1 TRBJ1-2 TRBV29-1 once CSVAEGGPGYTF TGCAGCGTTGCGGAAGGGGGCCCCGGCTACACCTTC
15 TRBD1 TRBJ1-1 TRBV30 - CASQTTGAIGTEAFF TGTGCCTCCCAGACGACAGGGGCCATTGGAACTGAAGCTTTCTTT